This T cell receptor beta chain was profiled in a study of T cell responses to AZD1222 COVID-19 vaccine. Study-level points and caveats: Vaccination with two AZD1222 doses was followed by a rise in Spike-specific TCR breadth and depth.

Points on this clone: The antigen is undetermined.

From germline, CDR1 is SGDLS and CDR2 YYNGEE. With 4 bases clipped from V and 8 bases from J, the junction kept 9 bases outside the gene matches. The CDR3 has 14 amino acids. The data were produced by immunoSEQ multiplex PCR, yet TCRdb's version contains in-frame clones alone and is incomplete. The sample yields roughly 90,000 clones, about 90% seen once. The genes are TRBV9 and TRBJ1-2; 9 bases line up with TRBD1. The sequence was obtained from an adult in good health. The specimen was peripheral blood, collected on day 0 of MenACWY control vaccination. In DNA, the CDR3 is TGTGCCAGCAGCCCGGCGACAGGGGGGAAAGGCTACACCTTC. This encodes CASSPATGGKGYTF.